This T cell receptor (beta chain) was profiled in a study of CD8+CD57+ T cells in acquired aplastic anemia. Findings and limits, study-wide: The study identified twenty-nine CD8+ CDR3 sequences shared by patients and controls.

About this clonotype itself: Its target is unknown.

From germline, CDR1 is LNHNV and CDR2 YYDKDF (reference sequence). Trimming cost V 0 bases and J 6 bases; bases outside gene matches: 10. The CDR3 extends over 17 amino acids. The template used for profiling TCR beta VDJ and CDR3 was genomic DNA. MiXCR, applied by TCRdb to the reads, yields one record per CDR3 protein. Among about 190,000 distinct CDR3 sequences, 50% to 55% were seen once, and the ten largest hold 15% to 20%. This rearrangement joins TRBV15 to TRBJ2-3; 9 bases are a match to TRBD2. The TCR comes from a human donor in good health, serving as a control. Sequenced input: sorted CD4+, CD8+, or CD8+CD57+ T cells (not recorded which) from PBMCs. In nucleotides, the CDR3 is TGTGCCACCAGCAGAGATCTAGCGGGACCCATGGGGGATACGCAGTATTTT. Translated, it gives CATSRDLAGPMGDTQYF.